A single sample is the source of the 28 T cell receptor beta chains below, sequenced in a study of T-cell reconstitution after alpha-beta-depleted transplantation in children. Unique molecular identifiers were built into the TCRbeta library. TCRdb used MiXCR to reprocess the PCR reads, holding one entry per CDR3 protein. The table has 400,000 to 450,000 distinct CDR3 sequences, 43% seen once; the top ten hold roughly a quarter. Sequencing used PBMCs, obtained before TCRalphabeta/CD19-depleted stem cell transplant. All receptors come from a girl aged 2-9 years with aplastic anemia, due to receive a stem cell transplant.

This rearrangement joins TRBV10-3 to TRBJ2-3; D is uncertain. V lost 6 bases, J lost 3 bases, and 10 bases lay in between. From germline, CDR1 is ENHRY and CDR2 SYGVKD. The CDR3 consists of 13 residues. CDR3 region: CAISGYLTDTQYF. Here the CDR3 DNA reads TGTGCCATCAGCGGATACCTGACAGATACGCAGTATTTT.

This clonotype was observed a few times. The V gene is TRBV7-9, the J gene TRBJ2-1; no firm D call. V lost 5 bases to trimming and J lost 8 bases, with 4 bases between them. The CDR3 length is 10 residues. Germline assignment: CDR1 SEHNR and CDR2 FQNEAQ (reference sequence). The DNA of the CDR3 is TGTGCCAGCAGCAACCATGAGCAGTTCTTC. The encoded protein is CASSNHEQFF.

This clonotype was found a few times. This chain's CDR3 is CASSYYWKDQGDTEAFF. The CDR3 nucleotides are TGTGCCAGCAGTTACTATTGGAAGGATCAGGGGGACACTGAAGCTTTCTTT. V and J are TRBV6-5 and TRBJ1-1; 7 positions agree with TRBD1. The CDR3 is 17 residues long. The J segment lost 3 bases and the V segment lost 1 base, leaving 11 bases of the junction unmatched. Germline-derived CDR1 and CDR2 are MNHEY and SVGAGI.

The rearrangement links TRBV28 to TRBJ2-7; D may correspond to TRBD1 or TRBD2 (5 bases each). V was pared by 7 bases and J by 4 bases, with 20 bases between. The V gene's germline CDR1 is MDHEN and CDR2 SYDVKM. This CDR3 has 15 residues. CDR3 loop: CASTTYVRGAYEQYF. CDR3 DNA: TGTGCCAGCACGACATACGTCCGGGGCGCATACGAGCAGTACTTC.

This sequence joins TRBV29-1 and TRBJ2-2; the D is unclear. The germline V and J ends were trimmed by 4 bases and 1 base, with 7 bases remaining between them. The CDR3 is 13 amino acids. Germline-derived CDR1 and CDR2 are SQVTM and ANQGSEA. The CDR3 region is CSVVRENTGELFF. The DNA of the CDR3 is TGCAGCGTTGTTAGGGAGAACACCGGGGAGCTGTTTTTT.

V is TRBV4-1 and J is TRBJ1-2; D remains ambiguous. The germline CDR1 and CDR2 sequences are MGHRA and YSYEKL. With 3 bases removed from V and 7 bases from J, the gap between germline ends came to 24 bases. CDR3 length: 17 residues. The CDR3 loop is CASSHETAVPTHGGYTF. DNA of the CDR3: TGCGCCAGCAGCCATGAAACGGCCGTCCCGACTCACGGTGGCTACACCTTC.

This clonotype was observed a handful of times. The CDR3, as DNA: TGCGCCAGCAGCCAAGCGAAGGGGGGTCTCATGAACACTGAAGCTTTCTTT. Its translation: CASSQAKGGLMNTEAFF. This chain joins TRBV4-3 and TRBJ1-1, with D possibly TRBD1 on 6 matching bases. CDR3 size: 17 residues. Trimming took off 1 base at V and 0 bases at J, with 15 bases between the two ends. Germline CDR1 and CDR2: LGHNA and YSLEER.

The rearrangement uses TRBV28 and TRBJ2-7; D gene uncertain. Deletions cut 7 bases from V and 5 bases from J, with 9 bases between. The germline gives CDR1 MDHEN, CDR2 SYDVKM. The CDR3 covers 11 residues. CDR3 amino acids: CASTTFDEQYF. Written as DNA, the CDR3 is TGTGCCAGCACCACTTTTGACGAGCAGTACTTC.

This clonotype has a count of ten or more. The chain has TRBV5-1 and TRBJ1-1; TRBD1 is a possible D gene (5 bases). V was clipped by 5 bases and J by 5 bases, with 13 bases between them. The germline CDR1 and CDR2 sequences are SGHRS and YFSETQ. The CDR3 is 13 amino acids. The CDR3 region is CASRSDGGTEAFF. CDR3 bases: TGCGCCAGCAGGTCGGATGGGGGGACTGAAGCTTTCTTT. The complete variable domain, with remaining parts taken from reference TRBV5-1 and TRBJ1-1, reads KAGVTQTPRYLIKTRGQQVTLSCSPISGHRSVSWYQQTPGQGLQFLFEYFSETQRNKGNFPGRFSGRQFSNSRSEMNVSTLELGDSALYLCASRSDGGTEAFFGQGTRLTVV.

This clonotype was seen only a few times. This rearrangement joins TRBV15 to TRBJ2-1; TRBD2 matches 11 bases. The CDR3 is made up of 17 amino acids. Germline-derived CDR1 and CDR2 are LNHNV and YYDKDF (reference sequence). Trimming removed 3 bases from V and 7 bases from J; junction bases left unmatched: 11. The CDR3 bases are TGTGCCACCAGCAGGGGCCTAGCGGGGGGCCCCTTAAATGAGCAGTTCTTC. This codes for CATSRGLAGGPLNEQFF.

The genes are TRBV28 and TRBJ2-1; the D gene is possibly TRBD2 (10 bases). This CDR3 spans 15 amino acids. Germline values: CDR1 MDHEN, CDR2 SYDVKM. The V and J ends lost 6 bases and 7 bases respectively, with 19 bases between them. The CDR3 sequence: CASSRAGGTGNEQFF. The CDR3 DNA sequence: TGTGCCAGCAGCCGAGCGGGGGGGACAGGGAATGAGCAGTTCTTC.

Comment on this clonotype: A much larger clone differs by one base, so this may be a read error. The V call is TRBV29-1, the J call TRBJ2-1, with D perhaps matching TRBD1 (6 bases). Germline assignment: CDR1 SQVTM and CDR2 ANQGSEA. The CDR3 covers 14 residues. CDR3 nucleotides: TGCAGCGTAGAGACAGGTTGGGCCTACAATGAGCAGCTCTTC. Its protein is CSVETGWAYNEQLF.

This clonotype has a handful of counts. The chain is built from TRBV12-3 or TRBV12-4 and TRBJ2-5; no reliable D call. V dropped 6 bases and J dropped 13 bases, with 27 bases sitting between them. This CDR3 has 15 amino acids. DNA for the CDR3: TGTGCCAGCAGAAGGAGCACGGGTGCCCACGTACTGCGGTACTTC. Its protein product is CASRRSTGAHVLRYF.

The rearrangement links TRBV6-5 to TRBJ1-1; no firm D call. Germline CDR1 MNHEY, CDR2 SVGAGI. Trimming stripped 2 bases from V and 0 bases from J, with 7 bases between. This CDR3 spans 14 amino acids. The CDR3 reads CASSYGSLNTEAFF. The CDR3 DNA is TGTGCCAGCAGTTACGGTTCCCTGAACACTGAAGCTTTCTTT.

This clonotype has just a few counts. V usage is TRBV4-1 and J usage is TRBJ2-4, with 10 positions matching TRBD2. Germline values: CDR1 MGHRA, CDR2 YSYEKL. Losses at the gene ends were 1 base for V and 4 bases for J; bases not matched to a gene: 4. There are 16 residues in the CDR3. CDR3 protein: CASSQGSGGVKNIQYF. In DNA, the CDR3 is TGCGCCAGCAGCCAAGGGAGCGGGGGGGTAAAAAACATTCAGTACTTC.

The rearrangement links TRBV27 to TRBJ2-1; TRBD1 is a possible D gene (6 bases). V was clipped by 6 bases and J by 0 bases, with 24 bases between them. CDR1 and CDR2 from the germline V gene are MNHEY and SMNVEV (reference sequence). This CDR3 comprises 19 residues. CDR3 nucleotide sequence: TGTGCCAGCAGCCCGCCCCTTAGTCAGGACAGAGCCTCCTACAATGAGCAGTTCTTC. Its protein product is CASSPPLSQDRASYNEQFF.

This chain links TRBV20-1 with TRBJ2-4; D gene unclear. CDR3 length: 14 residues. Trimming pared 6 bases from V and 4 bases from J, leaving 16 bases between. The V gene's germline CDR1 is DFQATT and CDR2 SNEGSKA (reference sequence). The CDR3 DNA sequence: TGCAGTGCCGCGGCCCCTAGACTGAAAAACATTCAGTACTTC. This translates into CSAAAPRLKNIQYF.

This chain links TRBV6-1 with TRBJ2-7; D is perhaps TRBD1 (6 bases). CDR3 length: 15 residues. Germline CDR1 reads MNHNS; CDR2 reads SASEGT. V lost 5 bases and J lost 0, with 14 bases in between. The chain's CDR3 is CASSPQGPISYEQYF. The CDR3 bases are TGTGCCAGCAGTCCCCAGGGGCCGATCTCCTACGAGCAGTACTTC.

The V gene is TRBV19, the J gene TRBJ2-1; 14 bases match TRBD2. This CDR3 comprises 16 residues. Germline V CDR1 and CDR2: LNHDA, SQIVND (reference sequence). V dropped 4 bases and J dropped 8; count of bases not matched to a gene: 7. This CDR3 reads CASSSSGTSGSDEQFF. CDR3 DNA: TGTGCCAGTAGTAGTAGCGGGACTAGCGGGAGTGATGAGCAGTTCTTC.

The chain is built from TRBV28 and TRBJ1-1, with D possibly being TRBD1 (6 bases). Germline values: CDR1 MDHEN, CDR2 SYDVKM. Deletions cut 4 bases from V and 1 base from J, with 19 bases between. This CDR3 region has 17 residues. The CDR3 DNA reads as TGTGCCAGCAGTTCCGGAGACAGGCGAGGGGCGAACACTGAAGCTTTCTTT. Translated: CASSSGDRRGANTEAFF.

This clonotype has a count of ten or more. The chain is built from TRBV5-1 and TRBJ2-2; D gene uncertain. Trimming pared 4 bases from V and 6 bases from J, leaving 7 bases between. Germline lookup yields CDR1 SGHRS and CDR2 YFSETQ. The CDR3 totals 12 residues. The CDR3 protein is CASSITPGELFF. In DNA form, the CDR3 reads TGCGCCAGCAGCATAACACCCGGGGAGCTGTTTTTT. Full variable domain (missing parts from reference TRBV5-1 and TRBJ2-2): KAGVTQTPRYLIKTRGQQVTLSCSPISGHRSVSWYQQTPGQGLQFLFEYFSETQRNKGNFPGRFSGRQFSNSRSEMNVSTLELGDSALYLCASSITPGELFFGEGSRLTVL.

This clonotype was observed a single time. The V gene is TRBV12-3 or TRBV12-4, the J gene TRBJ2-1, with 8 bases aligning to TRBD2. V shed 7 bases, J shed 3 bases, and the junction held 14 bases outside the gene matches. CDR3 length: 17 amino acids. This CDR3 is CASTGLAGVSYYNEQFF. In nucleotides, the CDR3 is TGTGCCAGCACCGGGCTAGCGGGTGTCAGCTACTACAATGAGCAGTTCTTC.

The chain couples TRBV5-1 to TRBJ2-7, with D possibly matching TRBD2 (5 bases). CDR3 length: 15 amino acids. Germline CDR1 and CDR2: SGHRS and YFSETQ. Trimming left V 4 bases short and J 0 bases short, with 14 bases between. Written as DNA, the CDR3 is TGCGCCAGCAGCCCAGCGGCCGGAAGCTCCTACGAGCAGTACTTC. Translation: CASSPAAGSSYEQYF.

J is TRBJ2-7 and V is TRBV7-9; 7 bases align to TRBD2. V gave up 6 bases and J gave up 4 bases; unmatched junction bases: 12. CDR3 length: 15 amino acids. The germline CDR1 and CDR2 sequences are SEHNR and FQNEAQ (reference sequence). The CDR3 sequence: CASSGRDSERYEQYF. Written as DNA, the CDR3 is TGTGCCAGCAGTGGGAGGGACTCGGAAAGATACGAGCAGTACTTC.

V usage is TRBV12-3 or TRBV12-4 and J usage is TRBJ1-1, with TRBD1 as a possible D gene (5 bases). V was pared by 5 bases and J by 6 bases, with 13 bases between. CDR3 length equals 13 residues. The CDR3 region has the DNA TGTGCCAGCAGTCAGGGCCTCATGGCTGAAGCTTTCTTT. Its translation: CASSQGLMAEAFF.

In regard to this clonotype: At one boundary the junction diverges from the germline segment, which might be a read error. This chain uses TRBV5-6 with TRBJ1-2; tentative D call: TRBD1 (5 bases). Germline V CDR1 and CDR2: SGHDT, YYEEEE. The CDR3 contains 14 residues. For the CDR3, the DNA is TGTGCCAGCAGCTTGTTACGGGGGTATTATGGCCACACCTTC. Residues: CASSLLRGYYGHTF.

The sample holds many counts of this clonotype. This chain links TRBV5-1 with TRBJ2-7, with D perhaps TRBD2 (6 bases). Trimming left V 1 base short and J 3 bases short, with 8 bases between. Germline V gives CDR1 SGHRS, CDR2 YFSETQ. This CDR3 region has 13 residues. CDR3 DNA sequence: TGCGCCAGCAGCTTGAGGGGAGGCTACGAGCAGTACTTC. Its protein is CASSLRGGYEQYF.

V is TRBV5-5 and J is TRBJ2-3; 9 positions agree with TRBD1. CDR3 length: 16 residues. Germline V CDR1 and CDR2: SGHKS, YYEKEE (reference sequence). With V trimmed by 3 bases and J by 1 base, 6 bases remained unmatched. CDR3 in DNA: TGTGCCAGCAGCTCCCGGGACAGGGAACGCACAGATACGCAGTATTTT. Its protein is CASSSRDRERTDTQYF.